This T cell receptor (beta chain) appears in the sequencing data of a study of blood T cell repertoires in COVID-19. Study-level information: Sites in the United States, Italy and Spain provided acute and convalescent COVID-19 samples. PBMCs, B-cell-depleted T cells, or T cells provided the cDNA or gDNA that made up the material.

How the authors handled the data: Reference gene primer amplification in the assay estimated nucleated cell counts. Profiling relied on immunoSEQ multiplex PCR, and the TCRdb table lists in-frame clones only, not all of them. V and J calls and clone size follow that table, whereas D and trimming were derived from the DNA. Among over 85,000 clones listed, 87% were seen once. The germline V gene has CDR1 LGHDT and CDR2 YNNKEL (reference sequence). CDR3 size: 16 residues. Trimming took 7 bases from V and 0 from J, leaving 13 bases between them. What was sequenced was peripheral blood. This chain uses TRBV3-1 (or the pseudogene TRBV3-2) with TRBJ2-6; a weak D match, TRBD2 (5 bases). The receptor was derived from a woman aged 80 or over with acute or convalescent COVID-19. CDR3 bases: TGTGCCAGCACACGGGGTCGGACCTCTGGGGCCAACGTCCTGACTTTC. Protein sequence: CASTRGRTSGANVLTF.